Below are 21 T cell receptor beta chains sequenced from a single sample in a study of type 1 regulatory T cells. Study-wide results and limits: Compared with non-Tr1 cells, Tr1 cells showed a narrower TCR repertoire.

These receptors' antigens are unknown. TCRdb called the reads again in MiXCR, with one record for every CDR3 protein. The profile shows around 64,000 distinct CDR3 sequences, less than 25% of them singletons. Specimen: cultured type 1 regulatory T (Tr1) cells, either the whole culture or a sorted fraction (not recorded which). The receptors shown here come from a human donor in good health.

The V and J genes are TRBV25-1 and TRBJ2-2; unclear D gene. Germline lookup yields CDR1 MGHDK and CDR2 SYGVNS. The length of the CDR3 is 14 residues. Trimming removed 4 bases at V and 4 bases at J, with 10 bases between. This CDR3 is CASSASSGTGELFF. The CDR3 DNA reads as TGTGCCAGCAGTGCATCTTCGGGCACCGGGGAGCTGTTTTTT.

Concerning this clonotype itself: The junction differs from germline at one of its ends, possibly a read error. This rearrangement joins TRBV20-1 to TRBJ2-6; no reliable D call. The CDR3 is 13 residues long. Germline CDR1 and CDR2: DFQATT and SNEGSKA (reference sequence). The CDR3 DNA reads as TGCAGTGTAACCCGGGCTGGGGTCAACGTCCTGACTTTC. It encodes CSVTRAGVNVLTF.

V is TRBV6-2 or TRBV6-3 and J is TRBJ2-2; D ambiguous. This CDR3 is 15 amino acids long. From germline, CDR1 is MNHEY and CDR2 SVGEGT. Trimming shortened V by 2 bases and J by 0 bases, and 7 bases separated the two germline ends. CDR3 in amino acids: CASSYRGANTGELFF. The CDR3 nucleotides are TGTGCCAGCAGTTACCGCGGAGCGAACACCGGGGAGCTGTTTTTT.

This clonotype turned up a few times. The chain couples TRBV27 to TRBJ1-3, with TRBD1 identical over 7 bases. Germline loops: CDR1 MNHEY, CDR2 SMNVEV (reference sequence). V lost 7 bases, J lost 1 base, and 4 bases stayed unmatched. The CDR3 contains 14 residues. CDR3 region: CASNARGSGNTIYF. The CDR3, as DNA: TGTGCCAGCAACGCCAGGGGGTCTGGAAACACCATATATTTT.

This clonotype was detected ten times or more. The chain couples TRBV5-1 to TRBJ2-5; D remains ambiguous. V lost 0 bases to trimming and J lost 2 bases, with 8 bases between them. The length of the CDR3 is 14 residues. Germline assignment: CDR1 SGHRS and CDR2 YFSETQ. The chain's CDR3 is CASSLASGQETQYF. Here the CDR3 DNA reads TGCGCCAGCAGCTTGGCCTCTGGGCAAGAGACCCAGTACTTC.

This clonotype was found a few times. Here the CDR3 DNA reads TGTGCCAGCAGCAACCCGGGGGGCCGAGGACCTACGCAGTATTTT. It is translated as CASSNPGGRGPTQYF. The rearrangement links TRBV12-3 or TRBV12-4 to TRBJ2-3; a weak D match, TRBD2 (7 bases). Trimming shortened V by 6 bases and J by 8 bases, and 21 bases separated the two germline ends. The CDR3 extends over 15 amino acids.

The CDR3 loop reads CSAGQGTETQYF. CDR3 coding DNA: TGCAGCGCCGGACAGGGGACAGAGACCCAGTACTTC. This chain connects TRBV29-1 to TRBJ2-5, with TRBD1 matching 9 bases. Germline V gene data show CDR1 as SQVTM and CDR2 as ANQGSEA. CDR3 length equals 12 residues. With V trimmed by 7 bases and J by 4 bases, 4 bases remained unmatched.

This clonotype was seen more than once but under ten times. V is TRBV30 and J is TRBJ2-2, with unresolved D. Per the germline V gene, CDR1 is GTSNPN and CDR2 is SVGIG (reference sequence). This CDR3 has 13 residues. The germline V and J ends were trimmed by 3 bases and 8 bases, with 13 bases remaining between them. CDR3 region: CAWRPSGPGELFF. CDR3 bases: TGTGCCTGGAGGCCCAGTGGGCCTGGGGAGCTGTTTTTT.

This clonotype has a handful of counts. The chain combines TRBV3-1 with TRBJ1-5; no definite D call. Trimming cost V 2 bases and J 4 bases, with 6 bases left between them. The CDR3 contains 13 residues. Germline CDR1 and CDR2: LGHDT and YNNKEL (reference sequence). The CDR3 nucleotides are TGTGCCAGCAGCCAAATGAGGAATCAGCCCCAGCATTTT. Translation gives CASSQMRNQPQHF.

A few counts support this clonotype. This chain's CDR3 is CATSRPRSGTLTYTF. As DNA, the CDR3 is TGTGCCACCAGCAGGCCCCGCTCCGGGACCTTAACCTACACCTTC. The chain employs TRBV15 and TRBJ1-2; weak D call: TRBD1 (5 bases). Germline V gene data show CDR1 as LNHNV and CDR2 as YYDKDF (reference sequence). The CDR3 length is 15 residues. Trimming cost V 3 bases and J 10 bases, with 21 bases left between them.

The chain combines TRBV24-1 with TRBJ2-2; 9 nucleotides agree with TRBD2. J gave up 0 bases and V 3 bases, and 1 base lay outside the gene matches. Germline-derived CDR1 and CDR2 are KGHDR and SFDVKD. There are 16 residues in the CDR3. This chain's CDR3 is CATSDPSGTNTGELFF. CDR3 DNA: TGTGCCACCAGTGATCCTAGCGGGACGAACACCGGGGAGCTGTTTTTT.

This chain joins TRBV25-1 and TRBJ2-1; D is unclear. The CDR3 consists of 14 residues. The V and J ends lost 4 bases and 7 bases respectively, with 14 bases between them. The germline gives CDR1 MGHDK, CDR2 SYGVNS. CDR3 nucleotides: TGTGCCAGCAGTGCTAGTAACCTAGGTAATGAGCAGTTCTTC. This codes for CASSASNLGNEQFF.

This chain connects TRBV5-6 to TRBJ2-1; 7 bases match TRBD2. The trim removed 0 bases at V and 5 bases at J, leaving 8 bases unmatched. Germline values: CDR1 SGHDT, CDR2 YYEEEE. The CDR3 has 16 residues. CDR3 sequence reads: CASSLAGREGNNEQFF. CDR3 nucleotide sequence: TGTGCCAGCAGCTTGGCGGGCAGGGAGGGAAACAATGAGCAGTTCTTC.

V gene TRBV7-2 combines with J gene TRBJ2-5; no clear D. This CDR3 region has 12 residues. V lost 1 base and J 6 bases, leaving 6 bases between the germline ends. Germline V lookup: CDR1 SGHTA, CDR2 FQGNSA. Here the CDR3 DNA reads TGTGCCAGCAGCTTAGACTACCAGACCCAGTACTTC. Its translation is CASSLDYQTQYF.

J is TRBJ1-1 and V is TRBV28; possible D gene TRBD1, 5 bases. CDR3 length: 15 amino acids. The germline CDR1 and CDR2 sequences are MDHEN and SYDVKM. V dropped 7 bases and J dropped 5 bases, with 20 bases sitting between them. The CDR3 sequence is CASTEDRTWGTEAFF. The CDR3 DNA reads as TGTGCCAGCACCGAGGACCGCACCTGGGGGACTGAAGCTTTCTTT.

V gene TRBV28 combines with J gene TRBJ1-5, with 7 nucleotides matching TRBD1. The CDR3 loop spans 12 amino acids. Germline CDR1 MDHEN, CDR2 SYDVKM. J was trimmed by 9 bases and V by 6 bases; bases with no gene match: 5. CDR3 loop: CASSQGGLPQHF. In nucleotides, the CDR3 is TGTGCCAGCAGCCAGGGGGGTTTGCCCCAGCATTTT.

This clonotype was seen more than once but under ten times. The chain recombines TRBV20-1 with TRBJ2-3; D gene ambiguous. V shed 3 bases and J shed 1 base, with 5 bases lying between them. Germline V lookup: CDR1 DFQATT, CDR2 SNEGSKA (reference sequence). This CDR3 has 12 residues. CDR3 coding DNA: TGCAGTGCTAGGTCGGGCACAGATACGCAGTATTTT. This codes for CSARSGTDTQYF.

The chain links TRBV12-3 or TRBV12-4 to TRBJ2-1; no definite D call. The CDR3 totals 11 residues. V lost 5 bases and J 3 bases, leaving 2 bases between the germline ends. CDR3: CASSHYNEQFF. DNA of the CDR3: TGTGCCAGCAGTCACTACAATGAGCAGTTCTTC.

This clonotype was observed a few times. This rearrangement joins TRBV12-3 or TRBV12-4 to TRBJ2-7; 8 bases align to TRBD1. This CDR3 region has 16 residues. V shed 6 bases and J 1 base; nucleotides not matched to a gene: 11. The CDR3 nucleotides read TGTGCCAGCAGCGCCCAGGGGGCAGATCATTCCTACGAGCAGTACTTC. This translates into CASSAQGADHSYEQYF.

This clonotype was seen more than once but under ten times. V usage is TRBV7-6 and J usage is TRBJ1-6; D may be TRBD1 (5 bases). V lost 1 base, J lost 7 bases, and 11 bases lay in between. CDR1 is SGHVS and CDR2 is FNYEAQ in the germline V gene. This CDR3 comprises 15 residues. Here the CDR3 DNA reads TGTGCCAGCAGCTTAGGAGGGGCGTCGAATTCACCCCTCCACTTT. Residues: CASSLGGASNSPLHF.

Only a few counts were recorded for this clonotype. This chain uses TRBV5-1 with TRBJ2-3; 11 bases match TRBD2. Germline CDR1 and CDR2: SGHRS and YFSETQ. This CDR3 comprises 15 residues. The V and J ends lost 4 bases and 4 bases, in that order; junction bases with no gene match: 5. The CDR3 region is CASSISGRVADTQYF. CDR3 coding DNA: TGCGCCAGCAGCATTAGCGGGAGGGTGGCAGATACGCAGTATTTT.